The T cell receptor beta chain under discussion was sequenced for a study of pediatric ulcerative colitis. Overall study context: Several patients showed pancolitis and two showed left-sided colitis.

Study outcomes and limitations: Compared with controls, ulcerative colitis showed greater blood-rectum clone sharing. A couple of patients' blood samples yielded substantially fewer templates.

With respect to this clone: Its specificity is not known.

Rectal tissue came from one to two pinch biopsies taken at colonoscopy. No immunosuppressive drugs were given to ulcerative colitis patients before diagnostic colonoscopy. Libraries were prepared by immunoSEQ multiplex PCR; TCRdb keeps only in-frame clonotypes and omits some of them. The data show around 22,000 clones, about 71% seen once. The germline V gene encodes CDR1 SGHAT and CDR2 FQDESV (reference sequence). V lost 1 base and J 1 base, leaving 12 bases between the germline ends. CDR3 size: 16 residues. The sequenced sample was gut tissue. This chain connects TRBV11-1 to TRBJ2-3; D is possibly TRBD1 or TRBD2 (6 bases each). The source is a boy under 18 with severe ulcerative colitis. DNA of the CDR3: TGTGCCAGCAGCTTAGGGGGGGCCGGGGGCACAGATACGCAGTATTTT. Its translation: CASSLGGAGGTDTQYF.